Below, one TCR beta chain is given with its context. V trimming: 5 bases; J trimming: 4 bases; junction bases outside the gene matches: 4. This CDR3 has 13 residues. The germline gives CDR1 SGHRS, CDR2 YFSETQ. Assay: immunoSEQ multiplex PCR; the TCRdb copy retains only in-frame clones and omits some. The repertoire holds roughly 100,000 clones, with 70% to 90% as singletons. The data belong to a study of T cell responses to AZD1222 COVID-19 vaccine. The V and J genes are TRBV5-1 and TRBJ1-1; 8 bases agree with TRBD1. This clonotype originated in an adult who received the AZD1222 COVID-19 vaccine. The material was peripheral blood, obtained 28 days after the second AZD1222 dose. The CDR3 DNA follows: TGCGCCAGCAGAATAACAGGGGGCACTGAAGCTTTCTTT. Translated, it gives CASRITGGTEAFF.